This T cell receptor beta chain was documented in a study of blood T cell repertoires in COVID-19. At the level of the study: Sample material is recorded as cDNA or gDNA derived from T cells, B-cell-depleted T cells, or PBMCs.

This CDR3 spans 15 amino acids. Per the germline V gene, CDR1 is SGHTA and CDR2 is FQGNSA. The V and J ends lost 4 bases and 1 base, in that order; junction bases with no gene match: 3. As originally analysed: Estimation of nucleated cell counts was performed using reference gene primer amplification. Profiling relied on immunoSEQ multiplex PCR, and the TCRdb table lists in-frame clones only, not all of them. V, J and clone size are taken as reported in that table, and D and trimming were inferred from the DNA itself. The sample has about half a million clones, 80% to 90% seen once; the top ten hold 3.2%. To note about this clone: The same CDR3 also results from other DNA sequences found in this sample.

This sequence joins TRBV7-2 and TRBJ2-5; 10 nucleotides agree with TRBD2. Sequenced material: peripheral blood. The sequence came from a human donor in a cohort sampled during active COVID-19. The CDR3, as DNA: TGTGCCAGCAGCTCCCGGACTAGCGGCCAAGAGACCCAGTACTTC. It specifies CASSSRTSGQETQYF.